The TCR beta chain under discussion was sequenced for a study of cytomegalovirus exposure and HLA in healthy donors. Study background: Within an early data release were about 80 million unique TCRs drawn from HLA-typed donors. General study results and limits: Roughly uniform depth of sequencing across donors was assumed in presence/absence analyses. In a later analysis, V- and J-gene trimming of beta chains associated with a DCLRE1C missense variant, replicated independently. According to an earlier analysis, most TCR beta V segments yielded productive rearrangements about 87% or about 30% of the time.

V lost 4 bases to trimming and J lost 3 bases; unmatched junction nucleotides: 4. In germline, CDR1 is LNHDA, CDR2 SQIVND (reference sequence). CDR3 length: 15 residues. Notes on this clone: Its antigen remains unidentified.

Primers: 60 Vbeta forward and 13 Jbeta reverse. TCRdb keeps only in-frame clones here, not all; method: immunoSEQ multiplex PCR. This table has about 160,000 clones, over 60% appearing once. Material for sequencing was PBMCs. This rearrangement joins TRBV19 to TRBJ1-2, with 11 bases that match TRBD1. The source of this sequence is a woman in her thirties in good health and CMV-seronegative. DNA of the CDR3: TGTGCCAGTAGTAACCGGGACAGGGGGGACTATGGCTACACCTTC. Encoded protein: CASSNRDRGDYGYTF.